This TCR beta chain was recovered during a study of blood T cell repertoires in COVID-19. Some clones are missing from TCRdb's copy, which holds only in-frame ones; the method was immunoSEQ multiplex PCR. Of around 97,000 clones detected, approximately 89% appear once; the ten largest clones hold over 15%. J lost 5 bases, V lost 3 bases, and 7 bases had no gene match. This CDR3 has 15 residues. Germline V gene data show CDR1 as SGHTA and CDR2 as FQGNSA. The clonotype comes from a woman of 80 years or more in a cohort sampled during active COVID-19. Sequencing was performed on peripheral blood. This chain connects TRBV7-2 to TRBJ2-1, with 7 bases matching TRBD2. CDR3 in DNA: TGTGCCAGCAGCTTGAGCGGGGCCCCCCACAATGAGCAGTTCTTC. Translation gives CASSLSGAPHNEQFF.